The subject of this entry is one T cell receptor (beta chain). Its antigen is as yet unknown. V was cut by 1 base and J by 4 bases, with 10 bases left in between. This CDR3 region has 14 residues. The germline gives CDR1 SGHTA, CDR2 FQGNSA. This sample was taken from a study of OX40 agonist ivuxolimab in advanced cancers. General study findings and limits: CD4+ and CD8+ blood T cells expanded clonally by week 6 at 0.1 to 3.0 mg/kg.

This table comes from immunoSEQ multiplex PCR, and its TCRdb copy is limited to in-frame clones, with some not included. The table lists approximately 50,000 clones, around nine tenths of them singletons. The chain couples TRBV7-2 to TRBJ1-1, with D possibly being TRBD1 (5 bases). The sequence was obtained from an adult with an advanced solid tumor such as melanoma, head and neck, liver or kidney cancer. Sequences were derived from CD4+ or CD8+ T cells sorted from blood, sampled in a trial of the OX40 agonist ivuxolimab. This chain's CDR3 is CASSLGGRTTEAFF. CDR3 nucleotides: TGTGCCAGCAGCTTAGGGGGGAGGACCACTGAAGCTTTCTTT. Using reference TRBV7-2 and TRBJ1-1 for the parts outside the CDR3, the full variable domain is GAGVSQSPSNKVTEKGKDVELRCDPISGHTALYWYRQSLGQGLEFLIYFQGNSAPDKSGLPSDRFSAERTGGSVSTLTIQRTQQEDSAVYLCASSLGGRTTEAFFGQGTRLTVV.